The clone carrying this TCR beta chain showed up just a few times. Its specificity is not known. Germline CDR1 is GTSNPN and CDR2 is SVGIG (reference sequence). Trimming cost V 2 bases and J 0 bases; bases outside gene matches: 11. The CDR3 consists of 18 residues. This record belongs to a study of beta chain features in type 1 diabetes. Study findings and constraints: Moderately but significantly shorter TCRB CDR3s were found in Type 1 diabetes patients in all four CD4+ subsets. Patients' naive, central memory and Treg TCRB repertoires seemed closer to one another than those of healthy donors.

Every isolated RNA sample was fully reverse transcribed, so sequencing captured expressed TCRB transcripts. Libraries were prepared by immunoSEQ multiplex PCR; TCRdb keeps only in-frame clonotypes and omits some of them. The sample contains 250,000 to 300,000 clones, around 25% of which appear only once. Donors underwent one heparinised blood draw, around 100 mL on average. Sorting based on CD45RO/CCR7/CD25/CD127/CD95/CD27 separated CD4+ naive, central memory, regulatory and stem cell-like memory cells. This sequence joins TRBV30 and TRBJ2-3, with 10 bases lining up with TRBD2. This receptor was taken from a woman aged 25-40 years with type 1 diabetes. The sequencing input was naive CD4+ T cells from blood. The CDR3 loop reads CAWSSGGVSWGSTDTQYF. Here the CDR3 DNA reads TGTGCCTGGAGTAGCGGGGGGGTGTCGTGGGGTAGCACAGATACGCAGTATTTT.